This TCR beta chain was documented in a study of blood T cell repertoires in COVID-19. Assay: immunoSEQ multiplex PCR; the TCRdb copy retains only in-frame clones and omits some. In the table there are over 150,000 clones, roughly 81% of which are singletons. The CDR3 spans 17 residues. This clone was detected only a few times. The clonotype was recovered from a man aged 35-49 years with acute or convalescent COVID-19. V gene TRBV21-1 combines with J gene TRBJ1-5. TRBV21-1 is a listed pseudogene. Sequencing used peripheral blood. CDR3 region: CASKGGGKLAGQGPQHF. The DNA for the CDR3 is TGTGCCAGCAAAGGTGGGGGGAAGTTAGCAGGGCAAGGGCCCCAGCATTTT.